This TCR beta chain was identified in a study of shared clonotypes between healthy human individuals. Whole-study context: The people who gave samples were a couple of women and a few men aged 18 to 49.

Study results and limitations: Donor clonotype sharing was expected to depend on sequencing depth. Sorted-subset samples were not fully sequenced, rarefaction indicated.

The data were produced by immunoSEQ multiplex PCR, yet TCRdb's version contains in-frame clones alone and is incomplete. The table shows approximately 97,000 clones, with around 67% occurring only once. Germline V gene sequence: CDR1 MRHNA, CDR2 SNTAGT. The CDR3 has 16 amino acids. V lost 2 bases to trimming and J lost 2 bases; unmatched junction nucleotides: 3. The donors were adults (healthy and HIV-negative) with no recent acute infections or vaccinations. On this clone: Its target is unknown.

The sample was memory CD8+ T cells sorted from blood. As to subset: CD45RO+ cells pooled with CCR7-negative TemRA cells. The receptor's source is a man in his thirties or forties in good health. This chain uses TRBV6-4 with TRBJ2-6; 7 positions match TRBD1. CDR3 residues: CASSDTGTAGANVLTF. The CDR3 coding sequence is TGTGCCAGCAGTGACACGGGGACAGCTGGGGCCAACGTCCTGACTTTC.